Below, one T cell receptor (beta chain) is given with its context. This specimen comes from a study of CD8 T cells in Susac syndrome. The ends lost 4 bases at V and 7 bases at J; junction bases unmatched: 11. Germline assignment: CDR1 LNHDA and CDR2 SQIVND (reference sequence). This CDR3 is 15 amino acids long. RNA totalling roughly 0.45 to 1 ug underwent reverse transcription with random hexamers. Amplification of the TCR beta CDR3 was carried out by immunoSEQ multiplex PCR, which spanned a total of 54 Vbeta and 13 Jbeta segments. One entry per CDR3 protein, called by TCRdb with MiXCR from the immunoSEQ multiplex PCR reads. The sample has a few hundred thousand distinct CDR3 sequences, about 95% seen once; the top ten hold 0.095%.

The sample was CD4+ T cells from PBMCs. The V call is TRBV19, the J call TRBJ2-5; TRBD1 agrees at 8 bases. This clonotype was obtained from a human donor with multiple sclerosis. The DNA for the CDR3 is TGTGCCAGTAGTACCAGAGACAGGGGCCTTGGGACCCAGTACTTC. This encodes CASSTRDRGLGTQYF.